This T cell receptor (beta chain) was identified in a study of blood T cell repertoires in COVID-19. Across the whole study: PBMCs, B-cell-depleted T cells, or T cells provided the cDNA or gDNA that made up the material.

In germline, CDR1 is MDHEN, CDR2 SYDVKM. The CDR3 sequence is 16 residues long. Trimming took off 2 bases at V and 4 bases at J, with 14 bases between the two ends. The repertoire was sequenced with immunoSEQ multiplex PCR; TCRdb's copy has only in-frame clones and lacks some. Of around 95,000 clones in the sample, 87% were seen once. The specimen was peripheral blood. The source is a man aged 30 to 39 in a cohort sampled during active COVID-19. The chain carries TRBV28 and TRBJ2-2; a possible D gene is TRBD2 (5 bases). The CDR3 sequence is CASSLTPAAGTGELFF. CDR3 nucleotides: TGTGCCAGCAGTTTAACGCCCGCGGCGGGCACCGGGGAGCTGTTTTTT. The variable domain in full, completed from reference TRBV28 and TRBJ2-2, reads DVKVTQSSRYLVKRTGEKVFLECVQDMDHENMFWYRQDPGLGLRLIYFSYDVKMKEKGDIPEGYSVSREKKERFSLILESASTNQTSMYLCASSLTPAAGTGELFFGEGSRLTVL.